The present T cell receptor beta chain was sequenced within a study of Ad26.COV2.S vaccination and SARS-CoV-2 variants. Study-wide background: Trial arm assignment for the donor was COV1001 Ad26.COV2.S.

Study findings and constraints: Participants in the vaccine arm had higher spike-specific TCR breadth; placebo recipients had lower.

Described treatment: some 20 received Ad26.COV2.S at low or high dose, single or two shots; a few received placebo; per-sample allocation not given. Sampling happened 63 days after the first vaccine or placebo injection. An Ad26 vector carrying the Wuhan-strain SARS-CoV-2 spike served as the vaccine. Germline CDR1 reads MDHEN; CDR2 reads SYDVKM. This CDR3 has 15 amino acids. V was trimmed by 6 bases and J by 3 bases, leaving 15 bases between them. This clone has just a few counts. Its cognate antigen is unknown. Method: immunoSEQ multiplex PCR; TCRdb's copy keeps in-frame clones and lacks some. This table has some 290,000 clones, around 81% appearing once.

The source was peripheral blood, collected in a trial of Ad26.COV2.S vaccine versus placebo. The receptor was isolated from a person between 18 and 65 years old who received the Ad26.COV2.S COVID-19 vaccine or a placebo. The V and J genes are TRBV28 and TRBJ1-3, with D tentatively TRBD1 (6 bases). In DNA form, the CDR3 reads TGTGCCAGCAGCACCACAGGGCTACGTGGAAACACCATATATTTT. Residues: CASSTTGLRGNTIYF.